One TCR beta chain is described in this entry. What it binds is unknown. The V segment lost 4 bases and the J segment 5 bases; nucleotides outside the gene matches: 1. Germline loops: CDR1 SQVTM, CDR2 ANQGSEA. The CDR3 is made up of 13 amino acids. This specimen belongs to a study of CD8+ T cells in alopecia areata. Overall study: At a dose of 5 to 10 mg twice daily, oral tofacitinib was given to treated patients. Study outcomes and limitations: Because one nonresponder was included, the link of baseline CD8+ expansion to response is considered uncertain.

Extracted from the samples, RNA was reverse transcribed into cDNA to serve as the sequencing template. Some clones are missing from TCRdb's copy, which holds only in-frame ones; the method was immunoSEQ multiplex PCR. Here the sample spans around 300,000 clones, roughly 60% being singletons. As for treatment: oral pan-JAK inhibitor, 5-10 mg twice daily. The rearrangement uses TRBV29-1 and TRBJ2-2; 10 nucleotides match TRBD1. The TCR originated in a human donor with alopecia areata. Sequencing used CD4+ T cells sorted from blood, obtained at week 52, from a patient treated with tofacitinib. CDR3 amino acids: CSVGTGGTGELFF. The CDR3 DNA reads as TGCAGCGTTGGGACAGGGGGAACCGGGGAGCTGTTTTTT.